Below, 22 T cell receptor beta chains from the same sample are listed, as sequenced in a study of blood T cell repertoires in COVID-19. The protocol was immunoSEQ multiplex PCR, while the TCRdb copy is restricted to in-frame clones and leaves out a portion. The table records some 140,000 clones, 79% of them present only once. The sample comprised peripheral blood. These receptors originate from a man in his sixties with acute or convalescent COVID-19.

The CDR3 here is CASSPVGDLYYNEQFF. The CDR3 DNA reads TGTGCCAGCAGCCCAGTAGGGGACTTGTACTACAATGAGCAGTTCTTC. The chain carries TRBV7-9 and TRBJ2-1, with D possibly matching TRBD2 (6 bases). This CDR3 is built from 16 residues. Trimming cost V 5 bases and J 3 bases, with 17 bases left between them. The germline gives CDR1 SEHNR, CDR2 FQNEAQ (reference sequence).

V gene TRBV30 combines with J gene TRBJ1-6; D unresolved. CDR1 and CDR2 (germline): GTSNPN, SVGIG (reference sequence). The CDR3 contains 14 residues. Trimming pared 8 bases from V and 1 base from J, leaving 12 bases between. CDR3 DNA sequence: TGTGCCATGGTATTTGCGTCCTATAATTCACCCCTCCACTTT. Its translation: CAMVFASYNSPLHF. Full variable domain (remainder filled in from reference TRBV30 and TRBJ1-6): SQTIHQWPATLVQPVGSPLSLECTVEGTSNPNLYWYRQAAGRGLQLLFYSVGIGQISSEVPQNLSASRPQDRQFILSSKKLLLSDSGFYLCAMVFASYNSPLHFGNGTRLTVT.

This clone was found once. V gene TRBV27 combines with J gene TRBJ1-3; D is possibly TRBD1 (6 bases). V was pared by 5 bases and J by 0 bases, with 8 bases between. Germline assignment: CDR1 MNHEY and CDR2 SMNVEV (reference sequence). CDR3 length: 14 amino acids. The DNA of the CDR3 is TGTGCCAGCAGTCAGGGGAACTCTGGAAACACCATATATTTT. It translates to CASSQGNSGNTIYF.

In its sample, this clone was seen once. This sequence joins TRBV20-1 and TRBJ2-7; 7 bases fit TRBD1. CDR1 and CDR2 from the germline V gene are DFQATT and SNEGSKA (reference sequence). This CDR3 region has 15 residues. With 3 bases clipped from V and 2 bases from J, the junction kept 10 bases outside the gene matches. The CDR3 here is CSASIGGQYPYEQYF. CDR3 DNA: TGCAGTGCTAGTATTGGGGGACAGTATCCCTACGAGCAGTACTTC.

The gene calls are TRBV6-5 and TRBJ2-3, with 7 bases aligning to TRBD1. The V segment lost 6 bases and the J segment 7 bases; nucleotides outside the gene matches: 4. Germline assignment: CDR1 MNHEY and CDR2 SVGAGI. The CDR3 runs to 12 residues. Written as DNA, the CDR3 is TGTGCCAGCAGGGAGACAGGGAATACGCAGTATTTT. Protein sequence: CASRETGNTQYF.

This clone appeared once. The chain employs TRBV7-3 and TRBJ1-6; D unresolved. CDR1 SGHTA and CDR2 FQGTGA come from the germline V gene. This CDR3 comprises 13 residues. Trimming removed 5 bases at V and 16 bases at J, with 18 bases between. The CDR3 is CASSLETPGLLHF. The DNA for the CDR3 is TGTGCCAGCAGCCTGGAGACTCCTGGGTTGCTCCACTTT.

As concerns this clone: The same CDR3 arises from other DNA sequences in this sample as well. The chain recombines TRBV19 with TRBJ1-5; 9 nucleotides match TRBD1. The CDR3 is 13 residues long. V gave up 6 bases and J gave up 5 bases; unmatched junction bases: 2. Germline CDR1 and CDR2: LNHDA and SQIVND (reference sequence). CDR3 residues: CASSRDRDQPQHF. The CDR3, as DNA: TGTGCCAGTAGCCGGGACAGGGATCAGCCCCAGCATTTT.

The gene calls are TRBV28 and TRBJ2-5; 12 nucleotides align to TRBD2. The CDR3 totals 15 residues. The V and J ends lost 5 bases and 5 bases, in that order; junction bases with no gene match: 6. From germline, CDR1 is MDHEN and CDR2 SYDVKM. DNA of the CDR3: TGTGCCAGCAGTCCAGGACTAGCGGGAATGGAGACCCAGTACTTC. Its translation: CASSPGLAGMETQYF.

The J gene is TRBJ1-2, the V gene TRBV6-5; a weak D match, TRBD1 (5 bases). Germline V CDR1 and CDR2: MNHEY, SVGAGI. There are 14 residues in the CDR3. V shed 0 bases and J shed 4 bases, with 9 bases lying between them. In DNA, the CDR3 is TGTGCCAGCAGTTACTCGACCAGGGCCTATGGCTACACCTTC. This sequence encodes CASSYSTRAYGYTF.

The chain links TRBV10-1 to TRBJ2-7; TRBD2 aligns across 12 bases. Germline CDR1 and CDR2: WNHNN and SYGVQD (reference sequence). J gave up 3 bases and V 7 bases, and 4 bases lay outside the gene matches. The CDR3 totals 14 residues. The CDR3: CASKGTSGHYEQYF. In DNA form, the CDR3 reads TGCGCCAGCAAAGGGACTAGCGGGCACTACGAGCAGTACTTC.

The chain links TRBV5-6 to TRBJ1-2; a weak D match, TRBD1 (6 bases). The CDR3 has 15 residues. V was clipped by 3 bases and J by 2 bases, with 14 bases between them. Germline V gene data show CDR1 as SGHDT and CDR2 as YYEEEE. The DNA of the CDR3 is TGTGCCAGCAGCTCAGTGACACAGGGAAACTATGGCTACACCTTC. Translation: CASSSVTQGNYGYTF.

The V and J genes are TRBV7-8 and TRBJ2-7, with a possible D match to TRBD2 (5 bases). Germline-derived CDR1 and CDR2 are SGHVS and FQNEAQ. CDR3 length equals 14 residues. Trimming left V 5 bases short and J 2 bases short, with 13 bases between. The DNA of the CDR3 is TGTGCCAGCAGCCATTCCCGGGGAGCCTACGAGCAGTACTTC. Protein sequence: CASSHSRGAYEQYF.

This clone is categorized as medium-sized. The chain joins TRBV7-8 to TRBJ1-2, with a tentative D call TRBD1 (5 bases). With 6 bases removed from V and 8 bases from J, the gap between germline ends came to 13 bases. This CDR3 is built from 12 residues. Germline CDR1 SGHVS, CDR2 FQNEAQ. The CDR3 protein is CASRAGAEGYTF. CDR3 nucleotides: TGTGCCAGCAGGGCTGGGGCCGAAGGCTACACCTTC.

The V and J genes are TRBV30 and TRBJ1-5; no clear D gene. V was pared by 2 bases and J by 3 bases, with 5 bases between. Germline lookup yields CDR1 GTSNPN and CDR2 SVGIG (reference sequence). The CDR3 is 12 amino acids. Here the CDR3 reads CAWSTDNQPQHF. The CDR3 region has the DNA TGTGCCTGGAGTACAGACAATCAGCCCCAGCATTTT.

The genes are TRBV29-1 and TRBJ1-2; tentative D call: TRBD1 (6 bases). Germline lookup yields CDR1 SQVTM and CDR2 ANQGSEA. The CDR3 length is 17 residues. V gave up 6 bases and J gave up 5 bases, with 28 bases separating them. The CDR3 spells CSVDGRAQGSRDYGYTF. The DNA of the CDR3 is TGCAGCGTGGATGGCCGGGCCCAGGGGTCACGAGATTATGGCTACACCTTC.

The V gene is TRBV4-2, the J gene TRBJ2-7; TRBD2 matches 7 bases. Unmatched junction bases numbered 9, after V lost 0 bases and J lost 4 bases. Germline CDR1 reads LGHNA; CDR2 reads YNFKEQ. The CDR3 is made up of 16 amino acids. In DNA form, the CDR3 reads TGTGCCAGCAGCCAAGATCTTGCGGGAGCACGGTACGAGCAGTACTTC. It is translated as CASSQDLAGARYEQYF.

The rearrangement joins TRBV5-6 to TRBJ1-6; 7 nucleotides match TRBD1. CDR3 length: 14 residues. Germline values: CDR1 SGHDT, CDR2 YYEEEE. V gave up 1 base and J gave up 7 bases; unmatched junction bases: 2. The CDR3 region is CASSLRGGNSPLHF. In DNA, the CDR3 is TGTGCCAGCAGCTTGAGAGGGGGCAATTCACCCCTCCACTTT.

The V call is TRBV27, the J call TRBJ1-4; possible D gene TRBD1, 5 bases. This CDR3 has 16 amino acids. Trimming shortened V by 3 bases and J by 11 bases, and 22 bases separated the two germline ends. Germline V CDR1 and CDR2: MNHEY, SMNVEV (reference sequence). DNA of the CDR3: TGTGCCAGCAGTTTGGGACGAGGGGAACCGGAGGGGAAACTGTTTTTT. Translating gives CASSLGRGEPEGKLFF. Based on the CDR3 plus reference TRBV27 and TRBJ1-4, the full variable domain is EAQVTQNPRYLITVTGKKLTVTCSQNMNHEYMSWYRQDPGLGLRQIYYSMNVEVTDKGDVPEGYKVSRKEKRNFPLILESPSPNQTSLYFCASSLGRGEPEGKLFFGSGTQLSVL.

The J gene is TRBJ2-7, the V gene TRBV28, with TRBD2 identical over 9 bases. The V segment lost 5 bases and the J segment 0 bases; nucleotides outside the gene matches: 5. The CDR3 runs 15 residues. Germline V gene lookup returns CDR1 MDHEN and CDR2 SYDVKM. The CDR3 protein is CASSRGLAISYEQYF. The CDR3 DNA reads TGTGCCAGCAGTCGAGGACTAGCGATCTCCTACGAGCAGTACTTC. The complete variable domain, with remaining parts taken from reference TRBV28 and TRBJ2-7, reads DVKVTQSSRYLVKRTGEKVFLECVQDMDHENMFWYRQDPGLGLRLIYFSYDVKMKEKGDIPEGYSVSREKKERFSLILESASTNQTSMYLCASSRGLAISYEQYFGPGTRLTVT.

CDR3 protein: CASSVTDSNQPQHF. The CDR3, as DNA: TGTGCCAGTAGTGTCACAGATAGCAATCAGCCCCAGCATTTT. The chain recombines TRBV19 with TRBJ1-5; D not certain. This CDR3 contains 14 residues. Germline V gives CDR1 LNHDA, CDR2 SQIVND (reference sequence). The V end lost 5 bases, the J end lost 0 bases, and 8 bases lay between the germline ends.

The CDR3 protein is CASSQAGGRNTEAFF. The CDR3 DNA is TGTGCCAGCAGCCAAGCAGGAGGCCGGAACACTGAAGCTTTCTTT. This rearrangement joins TRBV3-1 (or the pseudogene TRBV3-2) to TRBJ1-1; D gene ambiguous. With 1 base removed from V and 1 base from J, the gap between germline ends came to 10 bases. From germline, CDR1 is LGHDT and CDR2 YNNKEL (reference sequence). The CDR3 sequence is 15 residues long.

The chain carries TRBV3-1 (or the pseudogene TRBV3-2) and TRBJ1-2; D perhaps matches TRBD1 (6 bases). V was clipped by 2 bases and J by 8 bases, with 12 bases between them. The CDR3 extends over 13 amino acids. CDR1 is LGHDT, CDR2 YNNKEL, per germline (reference sequence). The CDR3 DNA reads as TGTGCCAGCAGCCAAAGACAGGTTGGCGGCTACACCTTC. This encodes CASSQRQVGGYTF.